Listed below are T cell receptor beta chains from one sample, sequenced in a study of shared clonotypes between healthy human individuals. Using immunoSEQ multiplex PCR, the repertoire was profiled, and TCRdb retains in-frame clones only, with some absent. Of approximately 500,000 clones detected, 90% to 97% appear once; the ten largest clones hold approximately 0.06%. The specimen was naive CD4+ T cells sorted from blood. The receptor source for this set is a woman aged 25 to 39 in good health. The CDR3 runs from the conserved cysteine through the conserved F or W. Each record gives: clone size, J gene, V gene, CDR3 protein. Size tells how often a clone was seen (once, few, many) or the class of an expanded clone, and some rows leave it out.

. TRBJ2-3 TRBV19 CASSMLGTQYF
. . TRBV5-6 CASSLDPGQGFSYEQYF
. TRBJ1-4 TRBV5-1 CASSRARGQGEKLFF
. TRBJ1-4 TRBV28 CASSWDRGTLFF
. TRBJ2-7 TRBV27 CASSIYRPDKGEQYF
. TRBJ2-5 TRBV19 CASSYGLARLETQYF
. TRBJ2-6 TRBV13 CASSLTGHGSGANVLTF
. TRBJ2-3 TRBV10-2 CASMGNGRDTQYF
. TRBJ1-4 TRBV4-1 CASSQDNARGREKLFF
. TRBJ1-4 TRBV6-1 CASSGPMTGLGEKLFF
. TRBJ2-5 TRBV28 CASTLPGRPETQYF
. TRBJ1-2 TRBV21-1 CASSITGEGYTF
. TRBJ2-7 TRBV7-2 CASSLGGAGALGHEQYF
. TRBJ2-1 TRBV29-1 CSVSQGHEQFF
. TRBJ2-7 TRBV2 CASRRTSSGSYEQYF
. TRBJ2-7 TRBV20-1 CSAGLVYEQYF
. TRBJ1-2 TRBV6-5 CASRKGGQGKGYTF
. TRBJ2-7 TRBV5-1 CASSLGDRVHEQYF
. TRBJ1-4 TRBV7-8 CASSLDRVWEKLFF
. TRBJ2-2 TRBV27 CASSSRLAGSNTGELFF
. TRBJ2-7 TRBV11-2 CASTRQGAGEQYF
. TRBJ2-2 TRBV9 CASSVSGRSSGELFF
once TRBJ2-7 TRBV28 CAIGSYEQYF
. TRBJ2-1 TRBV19 CASSPLAVNYNEQFF
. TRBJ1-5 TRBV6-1 CASSFGTPSNQPQHF
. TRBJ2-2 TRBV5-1 CASSLLQGDTGELFF
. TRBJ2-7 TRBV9 CASSVGQVSPYEQYF
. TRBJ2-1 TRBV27 CASSLTFGTSGIGQFF
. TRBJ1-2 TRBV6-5 CASSYSETRGYTF
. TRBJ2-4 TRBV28 CASSLDRLENIQYF
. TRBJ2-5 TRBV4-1 CASSQGLAGGGQETQYF
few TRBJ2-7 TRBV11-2 CASSLAGSYEQYF
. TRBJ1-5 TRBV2 CASSRGQNSNQPQHF
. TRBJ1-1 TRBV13 CASSLNTEAFF
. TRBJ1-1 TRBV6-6 CASSYPGWNTEAFF
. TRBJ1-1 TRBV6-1 CASRTNTAYTEAFF
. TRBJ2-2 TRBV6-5 CASSYSMGLDTGELFF
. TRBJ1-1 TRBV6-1 CASSGGSLDSEAFF
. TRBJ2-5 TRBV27 CASSFHRGETQYF
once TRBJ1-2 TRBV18 CASSPVGTLHGYTF
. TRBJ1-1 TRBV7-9 CASSSAGQSEAFF